The clone carrying this T cell receptor (beta chain) was seen more than once but under ten times. Its antigen is not known. This CDR3 has 13 residues. The germline CDR1 and CDR2 sequences are SGHVS and FNYEAQ. The germline V and J ends were trimmed by 5 bases and 9 bases, with 17 bases remaining between them. The data are from a study of shared clonotypes between healthy human individuals. Study results and caveats: Estimated richness values were generally larger in naive subsets than in memory subsets.

The data were produced by immunoSEQ multiplex PCR, yet TCRdb's version contains in-frame clones alone and is incomplete. The data contain hundreds of thousands of clones, 60% to 75% of them singletons. Sequences were obtained from memory CD4+ T cells sorted from blood. The subset here: CD45RA-negative fraction. The rearrangement uses TRBV7-6 and TRBJ2-7; no clear D gene. The receptor was isolated from a young woman in good health. CDR3 DNA sequence: TGTGCCAGCAGCCCCGTTCGGTCCCCTGCGCAGTACTTC. Translated: CASSPVRSPAQYF. The full variable domain, in which reference TRBV7-6 and TRBJ2-7 provide the parts outside the CDR3, is GAGVSQSPRYKVTKRGQDVALRCDPISGHVSLYWYRQALGQGPEFLTYFNYEAQQDKSGLPNDRFSAERPEGSISTLTIQRTEQRDSAMYRCASSPVRSPAQYFGPGTRLTVT.